This T cell receptor (beta chain) derives from a study of cytomegalovirus exposure and HLA in healthy donors. This clone appeared a single time. The antigen is undetermined. Amplification used 60 Vbeta primers and 13 Jbeta primers. Only in-frame clones appear in the TCRdb table, and some are missing; sequencing was by immunoSEQ multiplex PCR. The table shows over 100,000 clones, with approximately 80% occurring only once. Study outcomes and limitations: In the analysis, some V segments, TRBV6-2 and TRBV6-3 included, were excluded as indistinguishable. DRB1 showed the most TCR associations and HLA-C the fewest in a later analysis, as rates varied by HLA locus.

Per germline, CDR1 SNHLY and CDR2 FYNNEI. This CDR3 contains 16 residues. The V gene lost 5 bases and the J gene lost 1 base, with 17 bases spanning the gap. Sample: PBMCs. The rearrangement uses TRBV2 and TRBJ2-5; D is ambiguous. This clonotype originated in a woman younger than 35 in good health and CMV-seropositive. CDR3 DNA sequence: TGTGCCAGCAGTACCACATTACCGGCGGTCCAAGAGACCCAGTACTTC. Encoded protein: CASSTTLPAVQETQYF.